The sequence of this TCR beta chain was determined in a study of cytomegalovirus exposure and HLA in healthy donors. Whole-study findings and limits: The classifier reportedly diagnosed cytomegalovirus status with high specificity and sensitivity. Indistinguishable V segments, including TRBV6-2 and TRBV6-3, were excluded.

Use of 60 Vbeta and 13 Jbeta primers characterized the PCR. Authors' data handling: An analysis performed later counted roughly 79 million unique TCR beta chains (around 10 million of them shared). Libraries were prepared by immunoSEQ multiplex PCR; TCRdb keeps only in-frame clonotypes and omits some of them. V, J and clone size are those of that table, while D and trimming were read from the DNA. The repertoire holds roughly 45,000 clones, over 55% seen once, with around 11% in the top ten. This clone has a single count. Its antigen remains unknown. The ends lost 1 base at V and 3 bases at J; junction bases unmatched: 6. The CDR3 covers 16 residues. CDR1 is LGHNA, CDR2 YSLEER, per germline.

The chain couples TRBV4-3 to TRBJ2-3; 8 positions agree with TRBD1. The receptor comes from a man aged 60-69 years in good health and CMV-seropositive. Sequenced sample: PBMCs. Here the CDR3 reads CASSQVQGVGTDTQYF. DNA for the CDR3: TGCGCCAGCAGCCAAGTACAGGGGGTGGGAACAGATACGCAGTATTTT.